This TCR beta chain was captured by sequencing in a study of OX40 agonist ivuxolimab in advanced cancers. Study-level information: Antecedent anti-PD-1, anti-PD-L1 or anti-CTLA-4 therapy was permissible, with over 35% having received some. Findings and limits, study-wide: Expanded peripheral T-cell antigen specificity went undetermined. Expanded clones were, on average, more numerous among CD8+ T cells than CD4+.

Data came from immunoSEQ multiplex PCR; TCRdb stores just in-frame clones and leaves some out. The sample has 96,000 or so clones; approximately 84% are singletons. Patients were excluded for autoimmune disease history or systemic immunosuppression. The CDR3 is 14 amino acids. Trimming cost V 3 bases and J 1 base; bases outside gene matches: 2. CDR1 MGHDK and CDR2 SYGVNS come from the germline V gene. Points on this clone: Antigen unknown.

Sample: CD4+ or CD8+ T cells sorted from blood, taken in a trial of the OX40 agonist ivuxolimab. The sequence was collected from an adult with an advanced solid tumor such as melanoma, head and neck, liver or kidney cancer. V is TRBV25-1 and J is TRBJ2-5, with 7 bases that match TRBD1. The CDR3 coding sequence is TGTGCCAGCAGTGATTGGACAGGCCAAGAGACCCAGTACTTC. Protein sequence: CASSDWTGQETQYF.